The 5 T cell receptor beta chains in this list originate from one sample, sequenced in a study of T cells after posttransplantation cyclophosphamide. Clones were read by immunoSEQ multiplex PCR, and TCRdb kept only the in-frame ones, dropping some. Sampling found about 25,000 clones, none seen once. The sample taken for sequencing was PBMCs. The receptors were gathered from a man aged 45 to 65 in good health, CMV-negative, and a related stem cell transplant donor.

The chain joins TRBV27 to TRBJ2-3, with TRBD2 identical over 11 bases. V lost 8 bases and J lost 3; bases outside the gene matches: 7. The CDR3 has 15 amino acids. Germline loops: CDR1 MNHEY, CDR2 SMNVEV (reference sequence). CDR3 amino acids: CASGPSGGRTDTQYF. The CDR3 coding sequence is TGTGCCAGCGGTCCTAGCGGGGGGAGGACAGATACGCAGTATTTT.

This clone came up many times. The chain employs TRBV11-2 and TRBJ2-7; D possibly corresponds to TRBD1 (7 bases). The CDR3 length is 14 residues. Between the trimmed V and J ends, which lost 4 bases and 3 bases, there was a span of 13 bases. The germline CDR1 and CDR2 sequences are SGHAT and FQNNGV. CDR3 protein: CASSSNRGGYEQYF. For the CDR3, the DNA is TGTGCCAGCAGCTCGAACAGGGGAGGCTACGAGCAGTACTTC.

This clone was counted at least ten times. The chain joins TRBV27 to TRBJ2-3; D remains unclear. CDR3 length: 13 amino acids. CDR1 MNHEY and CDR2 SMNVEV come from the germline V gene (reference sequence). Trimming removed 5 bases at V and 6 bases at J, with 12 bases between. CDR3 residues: CASSISRPDTQYF. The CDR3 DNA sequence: TGTGCCAGCAGTATTTCTAGACCGGATACGCAGTATTTT.

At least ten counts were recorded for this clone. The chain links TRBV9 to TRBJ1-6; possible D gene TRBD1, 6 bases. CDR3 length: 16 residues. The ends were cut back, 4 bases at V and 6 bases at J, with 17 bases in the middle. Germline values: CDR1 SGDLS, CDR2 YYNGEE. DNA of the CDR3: TGTGCCAGCAGCCCCACCCCGGGACACCCTAATTCACCCCTCCACTTT. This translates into CASSPTPGHPNSPLHF.

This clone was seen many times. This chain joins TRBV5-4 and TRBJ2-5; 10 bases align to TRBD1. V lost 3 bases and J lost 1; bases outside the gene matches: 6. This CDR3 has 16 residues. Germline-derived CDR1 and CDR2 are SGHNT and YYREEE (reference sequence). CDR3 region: CASSSPGQGPQETQYF. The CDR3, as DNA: TGTGCCAGCAGCTCACCGGGACAGGGGCCCCAAGAGACCCAGTACTTC.